Listed here are 20 T cell receptor beta chains from one sample, sequenced in a study of beta chain features in type 1 diabetes. Every isolated RNA sample was fully reverse transcribed, so sequencing captured expressed TCRB transcripts. Only in-frame clones appear in the TCRdb table, and some are missing; sequencing was by immunoSEQ multiplex PCR. This sample carries over 350,000 clones, about 15% of them seen once, and the ten largest clones take approximately 0.019%. The sequencing sample was made of naive CD4+ T cells from blood. Receptors originate from a woman between 18 and 29 years old in good health.

The chain carries TRBV7-3 and TRBJ2-3, with 9 bases identical to TRBD2. The CDR3 runs 15 residues. Germline CDR1 SGHTA, CDR2 FQGTGA. V shed 2 bases and J 6 bases; nucleotides not matched to a gene: 6. The CDR3 here is CASSLQAGGADTQYF. The DNA of the CDR3 is TGTGCCAGCAGCTTACAAGCGGGAGGTGCGGATACGCAGTATTTT.

To note about this clone: Other DNA variants within this sample encode the same CDR3. The chain couples TRBV18 to TRBJ2-5; weak D call: TRBD1 (6 bases). The length of the CDR3 is 13 residues. Germline lookup yields CDR1 KGHSH and CDR2 LQKENI. Trimming removed 3 bases from V and 2 bases from J, with 7 bases in between. In nucleotides, the CDR3 is TGTGCCAGCTCACCGACAGGACAAGAGACCCAGTACTTC. This sequence encodes CASSPTGQETQYF.

This clone has more than one count but fewer than ten. This sequence joins TRBV6-5 and TRBJ1-4, with D possibly TRBD1 on 6 matching bases. CDR1 and CDR2 (germline): MNHEY, SVGAGI. CDR3 length equals 15 residues. The ends were cut back, 5 bases at V and 8 bases at J, with 18 bases in the middle. DNA for the CDR3: TGTGCCAGCAGTCGATCAGGGGCCGGAGGCGAAAAACTGTTTTTT. This codes for CASSRSGAGGEKLFF.

The chain has TRBV2 and TRBJ2-1, with a possible D match to TRBD1 (6 bases). The CDR3 length is 14 residues. Between the trimmed V and J ends, which lost 5 bases and 2 bases, there was a span of 10 bases. The germline CDR1 and CDR2 sequences are SNHLY and FYNNEI. CDR3 loop: CASSPQGTYNEQFF. The CDR3 nucleotides read TGTGCCAGCAGTCCACAGGGCACCTACAATGAGCAGTTCTTC. The complete variable domain, with remaining parts taken from reference TRBV2 and TRBJ2-1, reads EPEVTQTPSHQVTQMGQEVILRCVPISNHLYFYWYRQILGQKVEFLVSFYNNEISEKSEIFDDQFSVERPDGSNFTLKIRSTKLEDSAMYFCASSPQGTYNEQFFGPGTRLTVL.

V and J are TRBV5-1 and TRBJ2-2, with 10 bases aligning to TRBD2. Germline V gene data show CDR1 as SGHRS and CDR2 as YFSETQ. The CDR3 totals 16 residues. Germline trimming cut 4 bases from V and 7 bases from J; bases unmatched to any gene: 10. This CDR3 is CASSVIAGGGVGELFF. CDR3 nucleotides: TGCGCCAGCAGCGTAATAGCGGGAGGCGGTGTCGGGGAGCTGTTTTTT. The variable domain in full, with the rest retrieved from reference TRBV5-1 and TRBJ2-2, is KAGVTQTPRYLIKTRGQQVTLSCSPISGHRSVSWYQQTPGQGLQFLFEYFSETQRNKGNFPGRFSGRQFSNSRSEMNVSTLELGDSALYLCASSVIAGGGVGELFFGEGSRLTVL.

This clone has a handful of counts. V is TRBV11-1 and J is TRBJ2-5; 11 bases line up with TRBD2. CDR1 is SGHAT, CDR2 FQDESV, per germline (reference sequence). The V and J ends lost 2 bases and 4 bases, in that order; junction bases with no gene match: 6. CDR3 length equals 16 residues. The CDR3 sequence: CASSLKLAGDLETQYF. CDR3 DNA sequence: TGTGCCAGCAGCTTAAAACTAGCGGGAGATCTAGAGACCCAGTACTTC.

The rearrangement joins TRBV6-1 to TRBJ2-7, with D possibly TRBD2 on 6 matching bases. CDR3 length: 15 amino acids. V gave up 5 bases and J gave up 0 bases, with 14 bases separating them. The germline CDR1 and CDR2 sequences are MNHNS and SASEGT. CDR3 sequence (DNA): TGTGCCAGCAGTAGAGCTAGCGACCTCTCCTACGAGCAGTACTTC. Amino acid sequence: CASSRASDLSYEQYF.

This chain uses TRBV19 with TRBJ2-3; 7 positions match TRBD2. The CDR3 runs to 19 residues. Germline CDR1 is LNHDA and CDR2 is SQIVND (reference sequence). V lost 7 bases, J lost 6 bases, and 25 bases stayed unmatched. The chain's CDR3 is CASKAPSGIPASGGDTQYF. CDR3 coding DNA: TGTGCCAGTAAGGCCCCCAGCGGGATACCAGCAAGCGGCGGTGATACGCAGTATTTT.

Only a few counts were recorded for this clone. The J gene is TRBJ2-7, the V gene TRBV18; 8 nucleotides line up with TRBD1. V gave up 4 bases and J gave up 2 bases; unmatched junction bases: 7. The CDR3 loop spans 15 amino acids. Germline CDR1 and CDR2: KGHSH and LQKENI. The CDR3 region is CASSLQGAPTYEQYF. The CDR3 bases are TGTGCCAGCTCACTCCAGGGGGCCCCGACCTACGAGCAGTACTTC. Based on the CDR3 plus reference TRBV18 and TRBJ2-7, the full variable domain is NAGVMQNPRHLVRRRGQEARLRCSPMKGHSHVYWYRQLPEEGLKFMVYLQKENIIDESGMPKERFSAEFPKEGPSILRIQQVVRGDSAAYFCASSLQGAPTYEQYFGPGTRLTVT.

The sample holds a few counts of this clone. V is TRBV30 and J is TRBJ2-3; 8 positions match TRBD1. CDR1 is GTSNPN, CDR2 SVGIG, per germline (reference sequence). The V gene end was trimmed by 2 bases and the J gene end by 2 bases; junction bases not matched to a gene: 6. The length of the CDR3 is 15 residues. The DNA of the CDR3 is TGTGCCTGGAGTCACGGACAGGGAAACACAGATACGCAGTATTTT. Amino acids: CAWSHGQGNTDTQYF.

This clone was observed a few times. The rearrangement joins TRBV27 to TRBJ2-7; 9 nucleotides line up with TRBD2. Germline-derived CDR1 and CDR2 are MNHEY and SMNVEV (reference sequence). This CDR3 spans 17 amino acids. J gave up 0 bases and V 5 bases, and 11 bases lay outside the gene matches. In DNA form, the CDR3 reads TGTGCCAGCAGTCCACGGACTAGCGCTATATTCTCCTACGAGCAGTACTTC. Translated: CASSPRTSAIFSYEQYF.

The chain has TRBV7-8 and TRBJ2-7; TRBD2 matches at 13 bases. The CDR3 length is 16 residues. Germline-derived CDR1 and CDR2 are SGHVS and FQNEAQ. The V gene end was trimmed by 4 bases and the J gene end by 5 bases; junction bases not matched to a gene: 8. CDR3 sequence: CASSYGTSGIVHEQYF. Here the CDR3 DNA reads TGTGCCAGCAGCTACGGGACTAGCGGGATAGTCCACGAGCAGTACTTC. Together with reference TRBV7-8 and TRBJ2-7, the CDR3 gives the full variable domain: GAGVSQSPRYKVAKRGQDVALRCDPISGHVSLFWYQQALGQGPEFLTYFQNEAQLDKSGLPSDRFFAERPEGSVSTLKIQRTQQEDSAVYLCASSYGTSGIVHEQYFGPGTRLTVT.

The rearrangement links TRBV28 to TRBJ2-1; 14 nucleotides align to TRBD2. Looked up from germline, CDR1 is MDHEN and CDR2 is SYDVKM. The CDR3 is made up of 18 amino acids. J gave up 2 bases and V 6 bases, and 9 bases lay outside the gene matches. The CDR3 loop reads CASRGTSGRGATYNEQFF. The CDR3 DNA is TGTGCCAGCAGGGGGACTAGCGGGAGAGGGGCTACCTACAATGAGCAGTTCTTC.

A few counts support this clone. V gene TRBV5-1 combines with J gene TRBJ2-1; TRBD1 is a possible D gene (5 bases). The ends were cut back, 0 bases at V and 5 bases at J, with 9 bases in the middle. The germline V gene has CDR1 SGHRS and CDR2 YFSETQ. The CDR3 contains 14 residues. The CDR3 spells CASSLVPGNNEQFF. CDR3 in DNA: TGCGCCAGCAGCTTGGTTCCAGGGAACAATGAGCAGTTCTTC. Combining the CDR3 with reference TRBV5-1 and TRBJ2-1 gives the whole variable domain KAGVTQTPRYLIKTRGQQVTLSCSPISGHRSVSWYQQTPGQGLQFLFEYFSETQRNKGNFPGRFSGRQFSNSRSEMNVSTLELGDSALYLCASSLVPGNNEQFFGPGTRLTVL.

The rearrangement joins TRBV20-1 to TRBJ2-5; D perhaps matches TRBD1 (7 bases). The CDR3 consists of 11 residues. V lost 0 bases and J 13 bases, leaving 12 bases between the germline ends. Germline V gives CDR1 DFQATT, CDR2 SNEGSKA (reference sequence). The CDR3 bases are TGCAGTGCTAGAGATCGACAGGGAGGGTACTTC. Translation gives CSARDRQGGYF.

There are a few counts of this clone. The genes are TRBV19 and TRBJ2-3; possibly TRBD2 for D (5 bases). Germline loops: CDR1 LNHDA, CDR2 SQIVND (reference sequence). With 7 bases removed from V and 6 bases from J, the gap between germline ends came to 14 bases. The CDR3 sequence is 13 residues long. CDR3 DNA: TGTGCCAGTATCGGGGTTATTTCGGATACGCAGTATTTT. Translated, it gives CASIGVISDTQYF. The full variable domain, rest sourced from reference TRBV19 and TRBJ2-3, is DGGITQSPKYLFRKEGQNVTLSCEQNLNHDAMYWYRQDPGQGLRLIYYSQIVNDFQKGDIAEGYSVSREKKESFPLTVTSAQKNPTAFYLCASIGVISDTQYFGPGTRLTVL.

The chain recombines TRBV7-8 with TRBJ2-2; perhaps TRBD1 as D (6 bases). Germline V lookup: CDR1 SGHVS, CDR2 FQNEAQ. Between the trimmed V and J ends, which lost 6 bases and 4 bases, there was a span of 12 bases. The CDR3 has 14 residues. CDR3 coding DNA: TGTGCCAGCAGGCGTGGACAGAGCACCGGGGAGCTGTTTTTT. Its translation: CASRRGQSTGELFF.

This clone was counted a few times. V is TRBV28 and J is TRBJ1-2; tentative D call: TRBD1 (6 bases). Trimming pared 3 bases from V and 8 bases from J, leaving 13 bases between. Germline V gene sequence: CDR1 MDHEN, CDR2 SYDVKM. The CDR3 covers 13 residues. The CDR3 protein is CASSFQGSRGYTF. The CDR3 DNA is TGTGCCAGCAGTTTCCAGGGGAGCAGGGGCTACACCTTC.

This chain connects TRBV5-1 to TRBJ1-5; TRBD1 aligns across 8 bases. The V and J ends lost 7 bases and 3 bases, in that order; junction bases with no gene match: 6. Germline V gene sequence: CDR1 SGHRS, CDR2 YFSETQ. This CDR3 is 14 amino acids long. The CDR3 loop is CASRPTGDNQPQHF. CDR3 nucleotide sequence: TGCGCCAGCCGGCCGACAGGGGACAATCAGCCCCAGCATTTT.

This clone was detected a few times. The chain recombines TRBV2 with TRBJ2-3; 8 bases agree with TRBD2. V was pared by 7 bases and J by 0 bases, with 6 bases of the junction left unmatched. CDR1 is SNHLY, CDR2 FYNNEI, per germline. This CDR3 has 15 amino acids. CDR3 in amino acids: CASKGLALSTDTQYF. CDR3 bases: TGTGCCAGCAAAGGACTAGCCCTTAGCACAGATACGCAGTATTTT. The complete variable domain, with remaining parts taken from reference TRBV2 and TRBJ2-3, reads EPEVTQTPSHQVTQMGQEVILRCVPISNHLYFYWYRQILGQKVEFLVSFYNNEISEKSEIFDDQFSVERPDGSNFTLKIRSTKLEDSAMYFCASKGLALSTDTQYFGPGTRLTVL.